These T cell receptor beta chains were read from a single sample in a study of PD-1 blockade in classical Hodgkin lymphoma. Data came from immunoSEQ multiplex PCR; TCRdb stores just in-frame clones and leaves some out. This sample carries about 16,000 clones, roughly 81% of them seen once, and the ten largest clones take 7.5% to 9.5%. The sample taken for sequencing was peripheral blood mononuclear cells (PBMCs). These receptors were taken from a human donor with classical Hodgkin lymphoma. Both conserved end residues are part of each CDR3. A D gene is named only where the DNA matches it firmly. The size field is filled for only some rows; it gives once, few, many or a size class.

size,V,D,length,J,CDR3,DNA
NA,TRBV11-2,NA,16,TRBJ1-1,CASSLEAGIMNTEAFF,TGTGCCAGCAGCTTAGAGGCAGGGATCATGAACACTGAAGCTTTCTTT
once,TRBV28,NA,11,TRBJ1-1,CASLVDRKAFF,TGTGCCAGCCTAGTGGATAGGAAAGCTTTCTTT
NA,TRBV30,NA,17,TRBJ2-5,CAWSGSRGARNQETQYF,TGTGCCTGGAGTGGGTCGAGGGGGGCAAGGAATCAAGAGACCCAGTACTTC
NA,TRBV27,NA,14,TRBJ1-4,CASSLGRPGEKLFF,TGTGCCAGCAGTTTAGGCAGGCCAGGGGAAAAACTGTTTTTT
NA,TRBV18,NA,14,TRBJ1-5,CASSRQEGNQPQHF,TGTGCCAGCTCACGACAGGAGGGCAATCAGCCCCAGCATTTT
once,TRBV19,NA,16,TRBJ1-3,CASISRDSYSGNTIYF,TGTGCCAGTATCTCTCGGGACTCCTATTCTGGAAACACCATATATTTT
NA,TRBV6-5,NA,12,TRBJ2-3,CASSPSLDTQYF,TGTGCCAGCAGTCCGTCATTGGATACGCAGTATTTT
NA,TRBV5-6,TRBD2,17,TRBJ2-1,CASSQPGLAGFYNEQFF,TGTGCCAGCAGCCAACCGGGACTAGCGGGTTTTTACAATGAGCAGTTCTTC
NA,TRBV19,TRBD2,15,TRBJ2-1,CASSKLAGFYNEQFF,TGTGCCAGTAGTAAACTAGCGGGATTTTATAATGAGCAGTTCTTC
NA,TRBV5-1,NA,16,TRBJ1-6,CASSLASGAINSPLHF,TGCGCCAGCAGCTTGGCCTCCGGGGCTATTAATTCACCCCTCCACTTT
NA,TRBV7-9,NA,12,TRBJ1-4,CASSLGGEKLFF,TGTGCCAGCAGCTTGGGGGGTGAAAAACTGTTTTTT
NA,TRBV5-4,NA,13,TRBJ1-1,CASSFRRNTEAFF,TGTGCCAGCAGCTTTCGGCGGAACACTGAAGCTTTCTTT
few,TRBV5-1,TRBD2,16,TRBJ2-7,CASSPKTSGGGYEQYF,TGCGCCAGCAGCCCCAAAACTAGCGGGGGGGGCTACGAGCAGTACTTC
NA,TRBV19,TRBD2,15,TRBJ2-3,CASRGKREVTDTQYF,TGTGCCAGCCGAGGGAAGCGGGAGGTCACAGATACGCAGTATTTT
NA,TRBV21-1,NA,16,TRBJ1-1,CASSKGTRRGVTEAFF,TGTGCCAGCAGCAAAGGTACAAGAAGGGGGGTGACTGAAGCTTTCTTT
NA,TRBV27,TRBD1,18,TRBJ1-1,CASSFLLPQGAVSTEAFF,TGTGCCAGCAGTTTTCTTCTTCCACAGGGGGCGGTGAGCACTGAAGCTTTCTTT
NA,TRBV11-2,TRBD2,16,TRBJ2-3,CASSLLAGVRTDTQYF,TGTGCCAGCAGCTTACTGGCGGGAGTTCGCACAGATACGCAGTATTTT
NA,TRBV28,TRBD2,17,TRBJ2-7,CASSLWSLAGGPGEQYF,TGTGCCAGCAGTTTATGGTCGCTAGCGGGAGGGCCGGGTGAGCAGTACTTC
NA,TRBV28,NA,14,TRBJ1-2,CASSLFPGFYGYTF,TGTGCCAGCAGTCTTTTTCCCGGGTTCTATGGCTACACCTTC
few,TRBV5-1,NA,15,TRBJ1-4,CASSFTGLGNEKLFF,TGCGCCAGCAGCTTCACAGGGTTAGGTAATGAAAAACTGTTTTTT
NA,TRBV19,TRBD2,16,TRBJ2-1,CASTRAGGSSYNEQFF,TGTGCCAGTACCAGAGCGGGAGGTTCCTCCTACAATGAGCAGTTCTTC
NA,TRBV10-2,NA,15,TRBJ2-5,CASMVGGSRGETQYF,TGCGCCAGCATGGTCGGTGGGAGTAGGGGAGAGACCCAGTACTTC
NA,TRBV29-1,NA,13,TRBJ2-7,CSVTDPPSYEQYF,TGCAGCGTGACAGACCCCCCATCGTACGAGCAGTACTTC
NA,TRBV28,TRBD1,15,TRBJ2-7,CAILAQGAPSYEQYF,TGTGCCATCTTGGCCCAGGGGGCCCCGTCCTACGAGCAGTACTTC
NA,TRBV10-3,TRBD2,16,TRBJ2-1,CAINLSSGSTHNEQFF,TGTGCCATCAATTTATCTAGCGGGAGTACCCACAATGAGCAGTTCTTC
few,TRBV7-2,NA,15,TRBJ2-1,CASSTWRPSYNEQFF,TGTGCCAGCAGCACGTGGCGGCCTTCCTACAATGAGCAGTTCTTC
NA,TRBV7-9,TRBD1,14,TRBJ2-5,CASTVGQGQETQYF,TGTGCCAGCACTGTTGGACAGGGGCAAGAGACCCAGTACTTC